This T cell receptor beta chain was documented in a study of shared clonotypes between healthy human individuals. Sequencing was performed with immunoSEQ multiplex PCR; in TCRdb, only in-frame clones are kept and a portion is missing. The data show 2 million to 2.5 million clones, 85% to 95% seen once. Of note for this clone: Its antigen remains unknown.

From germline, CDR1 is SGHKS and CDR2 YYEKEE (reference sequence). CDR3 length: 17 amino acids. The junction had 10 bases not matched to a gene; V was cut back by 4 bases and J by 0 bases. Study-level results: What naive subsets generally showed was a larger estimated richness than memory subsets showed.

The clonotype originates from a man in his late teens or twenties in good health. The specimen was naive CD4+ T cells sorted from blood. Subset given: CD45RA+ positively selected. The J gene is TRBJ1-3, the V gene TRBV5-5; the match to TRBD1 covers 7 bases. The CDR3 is CASSLETGRYSGNTIYF. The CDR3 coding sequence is TGTGCCAGCAGCCTGGAGACAGGGAGATACTCTGGAAACACCATATATTTT.